Following are 6 T cell receptor beta chains from one sample sequenced in a study of blood T cells in healthy people across ages. Sample-barcoded 5' priming and a J-beta primer mix drove a second PCR of about 7 to 11 cycles. One entry per CDR3 protein, called by TCRdb with MiXCR from the 5' RACE reads. The sample consists of about 1.8 million distinct CDR3 sequences, around half of them appearing once. The sequenced sample consisted of blood. Every receptor here comes from a woman aged 40-49 years in good health.

The J gene is TRBJ2-4, the V gene TRBV6-6; D is unclear. The CDR3 loop spans 11 amino acids. Trimming removed 2 bases from V and 9 bases from J, with 5 bases in between. Germline V lookup: CDR1 MNHNY, CDR2 SVGAGI (reference sequence). The CDR3 DNA reads TGTGCCAGCAGTTACGCTAGCATTCAGTACTTC. It translates to CASSYASIQYF.

The chain employs TRBV5-1 and TRBJ2-5; no definite D call. This CDR3 is 14 amino acids long. Per germline, CDR1 SGHRS and CDR2 YFSETQ. Trimming stripped 4 bases from V and 0 bases from J, with 10 bases between. The CDR3 region is CASSPYRYQETQYF. DNA of the CDR3: TGCGCCAGCAGCCCATACCGGTACCAAGAGACCCAGTACTTC.

CDR3 protein: CASRGRQGNNEQFF. CDR3 nucleotides: TGTGCCAGCAGAGGGAGACAGGGAAACAATGAGCAGTTCTTC. This chain connects TRBV6-5 to TRBJ2-1; 7 bases match TRBD1. The length of the CDR3 is 14 residues. With V trimmed by 6 bases and J by 5 bases, 7 bases remained unmatched. Germline CDR1 is MNHEY and CDR2 is SVGAGI.

V is TRBV4-2 and J is TRBJ2-3; D is ambiguous. There are 15 residues in the CDR3. V lost 4 bases to trimming and J lost 3 bases, with 14 bases between them. CDR1 is LGHNA, CDR2 YNFKEQ, per germline. CDR3 DNA: TGTGCCAGCAGCCTCGCCTTGGGCGTGACAGATACGCAGTATTTT. Its protein product is CASSLALGVTDTQYF.

This clonotype has just a few counts. This chain links TRBV7-9 with TRBJ2-5; 8 bases line up with TRBD1. Germline values: CDR1 SEHNR, CDR2 FQNEAQ (reference sequence). This CDR3 contains 15 residues. The ends lost 5 bases at V and 1 base at J; junction bases unmatched: 6. CDR3 amino acids: CASSTGQGTQETQYF. Written as DNA, the CDR3 is TGTGCCAGCAGCACAGGACAGGGTACCCAAGAGACCCAGTACTTC.

CDR3 protein: CSASPYLHNTGELFF. CDR3 bases: TGCAGTGCCAGTCCTTATCTTCATAACACCGGGGAGCTGTTTTTT. The gene calls are TRBV20-1 and TRBJ2-2; no clear D gene. The CDR3 runs to 15 residues. Germline V lookup: CDR1 DFQATT, CDR2 SNEGSKA (reference sequence). The V gene lost 6 bases and the J gene lost 2 bases, with 16 bases spanning the gap.